This TCR beta chain was identified during a study of Ad26.COV2.S vaccination and SARS-CoV-2 variants. Study-wide findings and caveats: TCR breadth and depth analyses may have underestimated total T cell responses. Vaccinees and placebo recipients showed similar non-spike TCR breadth.

The data were produced by immunoSEQ multiplex PCR, yet TCRdb's version contains in-frame clones alone and is incomplete. The repertoire includes fewer than 400,000 clones, roughly nine tenths of them detected once, and about 3.6% sits in the top ten. Treatment indicated: some 19 received Ad26.COV2.S at low or high dose, single or two shots; several received placebo; per-sample allocation not given. Collection of samples fell on day 63 after the first vaccine or placebo injection. As to this clone: Antigen unknown.

The CDR3 is made up of 14 amino acids. Losses at the gene ends were 4 bases for V and 5 bases for J; bases not matched to a gene: 2. Germline CDR1 and CDR2: SGHRS and YFSETQ. V is TRBV5-1 and J is TRBJ1-5, with 11 bases fitting TRBD1. The source material was peripheral blood, sampled in a trial of Ad26.COV2.S vaccine versus placebo. This sequence was found in a person between 18 and 59 years old who received the Ad26.COV2.S COVID-19 vaccine or a placebo. The chain's CDR3 is CASSRTGGDQPQHF. CDR3 nucleotides: TGCGCCAGCAGCCGGACAGGGGGCGATCAGCCCCAGCATTTT. Using reference TRBV5-1 and TRBJ1-5 for the parts outside the CDR3, the full variable domain is KAGVTQTPRYLIKTRGQQVTLSCSPISGHRSVSWYQQTPGQGLQFLFEYFSETQRNKGNFPGRFSGRQFSNSRSEMNVSTLELGDSALYLCASSRTGGDQPQHFGDGTRLSIL.